These 22 T cell receptor beta chains were all obtained from the same sample, sequenced in a study of identical twins. TCRdb reanalysed the 5' RACE reads using MiXCR and keeps one entry per CDR3 protein. In the table there are around 490,000 distinct CDR3 sequences, 20% to 25% of which are singletons. These data also formed part of another study, on yellow fever vaccine responses in identical twins.

Sequencing input: CD4+ T cells sorted from blood. The origin of the receptors is a woman aged 18 to 35 in good health.

The chain couples TRBV3-1 to TRBJ2-3, with no clear D. The germline gives CDR1 LGHDT, CDR2 YNNKEL (reference sequence). V dropped 3 bases and J dropped 2 bases, with 9 bases sitting between them. The CDR3 length is 14 residues. CDR3 in amino acids: CASSQSHNTDTQYF. As DNA, the CDR3 is TGTGCCAGCAGCCAGAGCCACAACACAGATACGCAGTATTTT.

Only a few counts were recorded for this clonotype. The V and J genes are TRBV6-1 and TRBJ1-4, with D perhaps TRBD1 (5 bases). V was trimmed by 5 bases and J by 0 bases, leaving 13 bases between them. The CDR3 contains 16 residues. CDR1 and CDR2 (germline): MNHNS, SASEGT. CDR3 bases: TGTGCCAGCAGTAGAAAACAGGCGGCAACTAATGAAAAACTGTTTTTT. It codes for CASSRKQAATNEKLFF.

This clonotype was detected only a few times. The chain links TRBV7-8 to TRBJ2-7; TRBD1 might be the D (6 bases). Trimming cost V 0 bases and J 0 bases, with 9 bases left between them. The CDR3 runs to 15 residues. Per the germline V gene, CDR1 is SGHVS and CDR2 is FQNEAQ. CDR3 DNA: TGTGCCAGCAGCTTAGCGGGGGCCAGCTCCTACGAGCAGTACGTC. Its protein is CASSLAGASSYEQYV.

This clonotype was seen a handful of times. V gene TRBV20-1 combines with J gene TRBJ2-3; tentative D call: TRBD2 (5 bases). The CDR3 is 15 amino acids. V was clipped by 2 bases and J by 5 bases, with 17 bases between them. CDR1 is DFQATT, CDR2 SNEGSKA, per germline (reference sequence). The CDR3 sequence is CSARPTSGWQDTQYF. The DNA of the CDR3 is TGCAGTGCTAGACCCACCTCGGGGTGGCAAGATACGCAGTATTTT.

This clonotype was found a few times. J is TRBJ2-1 and V is TRBV7-2, with TRBD2 identical over 9 bases. The CDR3 is 14 amino acids. V lost 5 bases, J lost 5 bases, and 4 bases stayed unmatched. The germline V gene has CDR1 SGHTA and CDR2 FQGNSA. CDR3 in amino acids: CASSPTSGNNEQFF. The CDR3 region has the DNA TGTGCCAGCAGCCCGACTAGCGGCAACAATGAGCAGTTCTTC.

V and J are TRBV27 and TRBJ2-2, with 10 bases lining up with TRBD2. Germline V CDR1 and CDR2: MNHEY, SMNVEV (reference sequence). The CDR3 has 17 residues. The trim removed 5 bases at V and 6 bases at J, leaving 12 bases unmatched. CDR3 nucleotide sequence: TGTGCCAGCAGTCCCCGCCTCACTAGCGGGATGGCCGGGGAGCTGTTTTTT. It specifies CASSPRLTSGMAGELFF.

This clonotype came up a few times. The chain employs TRBV10-3 and TRBJ1-1, with a weak D call TRBD1 (6 bases). CDR1 is ENHRY and CDR2 is SYGVKD in the germline V gene. The ends were cut back, 7 bases at V and 6 bases at J, with 18 bases in the middle. The CDR3 loop spans 14 amino acids. The CDR3 loop is CAITPRGVSAEAFF. The CDR3 bases are TGTGCCATCACTCCAAGGGGGGTATCGGCTGAAGCTTTCTTT.

The chain uses TRBV20-1 and TRBJ2-4, with D possibly TRBD1 on 6 matching bases. Trimming shortened V by 5 bases and J by 2 bases, and 16 bases separated the two germline ends. The CDR3 length is 15 residues. Looked up from germline, CDR1 is DFQATT and CDR2 is SNEGSKA (reference sequence). The CDR3 DNA sequence: TGCAGTGCTGTCCCGTGGACAGATACCAAAAACATTCAGTACTTC. Translating gives CSAVPWTDTKNIQYF.

CDR3 sequence: CASSQDWGTFTDTQYF. CDR3 DNA sequence: TGCGCCAGCAGCCAAGATTGGGGGACTTTTACAGATACGCAGTATTTT. The chain has TRBV4-1 and TRBJ2-3; weak D call: TRBD2 (6 bases). V lost 0 bases and J 3 bases, leaving 13 bases between the germline ends. Germline lookup yields CDR1 MGHRA and CDR2 YSYEKL. The CDR3 is made up of 16 amino acids.

This clonotype was counted a few times. V and J are TRBV7-9 and TRBJ2-5, with TRBD1 identical over 9 bases. The CDR3 totals 15 residues. Trimming cost V 5 bases and J 4 bases; bases outside gene matches: 8. From germline, CDR1 is SEHNR and CDR2 FQNEAQ (reference sequence). The CDR3 loop is CASSRPGQGRETQYF. CDR3 nucleotide sequence: TGTGCCAGCAGCCGCCCGGGACAGGGAAGAGAGACCCAGTACTTC.

The CDR3 coding sequence is TGTGCCACCAGTGATTTGAGGGGGCAGAGCACAGATACGCAGTATTTT. Translated, it gives CATSDLRGQSTDTQYF. The chain uses TRBV24-1 and TRBJ2-3, with 7 bases matching TRBD1. V was clipped by 0 bases and J by 0 bases; unmatched bases: 2. Germline V gives CDR1 KGHDR, CDR2 SFDVKD. The CDR3 spans 16 residues.

This clonotype was seen a few times. The chain joins TRBV10-3 to TRBJ2-7, with D perhaps matching TRBD1 (6 bases). Germline V gives CDR1 ENHRY, CDR2 SYGVKD. CDR3 length equals 11 residues. The germline V and J ends were trimmed by 9 bases and 5 bases, with 11 bases remaining between them. This chain's CDR3 is CAISTGNEQYF. In DNA form, the CDR3 reads TGTGCCATAAGTACAGGGAACGAGCAGTACTTC.

The CDR3 spells CASSFLTSGSLDEQFF. DNA for the CDR3: TGCGCCAGCAGCTTTTTGACTAGCGGGAGTTTGGATGAGCAGTTCTTC. The chain is built from TRBV5-1 and TRBJ2-1; 12 bases match TRBD2. Trimming cost V 2 bases and J 8 bases; bases outside gene matches: 8. CDR1 is SGHRS, CDR2 YFSETQ, per germline. CDR3 length equals 16 residues.

This clonotype has more than one count but fewer than ten. The chain joins TRBV28 to TRBJ1-1, with D possibly matching TRBD1 (5 bases). V dropped 8 bases and J dropped 5 bases, with 12 bases sitting between them. Germline V gene sequence: CDR1 MDHEN, CDR2 SYDVKM. The CDR3 is made up of 12 amino acids. The CDR3 nucleotides are TGTGCCAGCGCCAGCGGGGCAACTGAAGCTTTCTTT. Translating gives CASASGATEAFF.

The chain employs TRBV11-2 and TRBJ2-3; 7 bases match TRBD1. Germline V lookup: CDR1 SGHAT, CDR2 FQNNGV. This CDR3 has 15 residues. J gave up 6 bases and V 5 bases, and 11 bases lay outside the gene matches. For the CDR3, the DNA is TGTGCCAGCAGCGCCCAAAGACAGGGAGTGGATACGCAGTATTTT. It translates to CASSAQRQGVDTQYF. The full variable domain, in which reference TRBV11-2 and TRBJ2-3 provide the parts outside the CDR3, is EAGVAQSPRYKIIEKRQSVAFWCNPISGHATLYWYQQILGQGPKLLIQFQNNGVVDDSQLPKDRFSAERLKGVDSTLKIQPAKLEDSAVYLCASSAQRQGVDTQYFGPGTRLTVL.

This clonotype appeared a few times. J is TRBJ2-7 and V is TRBV3-1; the D gene is possibly TRBD2 (6 bases). The CDR3 consists of 14 residues. Germline assignment: CDR1 LGHDT and CDR2 YNNKEL (reference sequence). Trimming shortened V by 1 base and J by 4 bases, and 11 bases separated the two germline ends. DNA for the CDR3: TGTGCCAGCAGCCAAGGGAAAGGGAGGTACGAGCAGTACTTC. Amino acids: CASSQGKGRYEQYF.

The chain joins TRBV10-3 to TRBJ2-7; tentatively, D is TRBD2 (6 bases). The CDR3 has 14 residues. V was cut by 9 bases and J by 4 bases, with 19 bases left in between. Germline CDR1 and CDR2: ENHRY and SYGVKD. CDR3 residues: CAIRGAGRGYEQYF. In DNA, the CDR3 is TGTGCCATACGCGGGGCGGGCCGTGGGTACGAGCAGTACTTC.

For this clonotype: The germline gene is not matched at one end of the junction; a read error may be the cause. V and J are TRBV6-1 and TRBJ2-5, with TRBD1 matching over 8 bases. The CDR3 totals 14 residues. Per germline, CDR1 MNHNS and CDR2 SASEGT. CDR3 coding DNA: TGTGCCAGCAGAACCGGGACAGGCCAAGGGACCCAGTACTTC. Its translation: CASRTGTGQGTQYF.

The chain employs TRBV11-2 and TRBJ2-3, with a weak D call TRBD1 (6 bases). The CDR3 has 14 residues. Germline V gene data show CDR1 as SGHAT and CDR2 as FQNNGV. Trimming removed 4 bases at V and 6 bases at J, with 14 bases between. DNA of the CDR3: TGTGCCAGCAGCTCAGGACAGTGGGCCGATACGCAGTATTTT. As protein: CASSSGQWADTQYF.

This clonotype came up a few times. The chain employs TRBV2 and TRBJ2-3; D is uncertain. Germline loops: CDR1 SNHLY, CDR2 FYNNEI. Trimming cost V 1 base and J 2 bases, with 10 bases left between them. The length of the CDR3 is 15 residues. CDR3 in DNA: TGTGCCAGCAGTGAAGTTTGGAGACCCACAGATACGCAGTATTTT. Translated: CASSEVWRPTDTQYF.

The genes are TRBV7-7 and TRBJ2-2; D remains unclear. The V gene lost 5 bases and the J gene lost 6 bases, with 13 bases spanning the gap. Germline V gives CDR1 SSHAT, CDR2 FNYEAQ (reference sequence). This CDR3 has 14 amino acids. The CDR3 reads CASSVSVGPGELFF. The CDR3 DNA reads TGTGCCAGCAGCGTCTCAGTTGGTCCCGGGGAGCTGTTTTTT.

In this sample, this clonotype turned up a few times. The chain carries TRBV20-1 and TRBJ2-7; 11 positions match TRBD2. The V segment lost 6 bases and the J segment 0 bases; nucleotides outside the gene matches: 10. Germline lookup yields CDR1 DFQATT and CDR2 SNEGSKA (reference sequence). There are 16 residues in the CDR3. CDR3 in DNA: TGCAGTGCCAATCGACTAGCGGGATATCTCTCCTACGAGCAGTACTTC. Translated: CSANRLAGYLSYEQYF.